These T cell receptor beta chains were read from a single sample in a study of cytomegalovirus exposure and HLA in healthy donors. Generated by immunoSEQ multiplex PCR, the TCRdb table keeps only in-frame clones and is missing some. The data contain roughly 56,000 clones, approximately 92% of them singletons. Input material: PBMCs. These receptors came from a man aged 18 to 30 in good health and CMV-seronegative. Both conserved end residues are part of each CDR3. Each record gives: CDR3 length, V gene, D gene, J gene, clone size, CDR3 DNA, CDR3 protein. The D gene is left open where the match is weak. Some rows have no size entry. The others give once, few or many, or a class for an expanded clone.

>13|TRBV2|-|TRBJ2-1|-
TGTGCCACCGAGTTAGCCGTCTACAATGAGCAGTTCTTC
CATELAVYNEQFF
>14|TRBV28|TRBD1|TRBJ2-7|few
TGTGCCAGCAGTGGGCGACAGGGGGACTACGAGCAGTACTTC
CASSGRQGDYEQYF
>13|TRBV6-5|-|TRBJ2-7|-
TGTGCCAGCAGTTATACAGCCTTCTACGAGCAGTACTTC
CASSYTAFYEQYF
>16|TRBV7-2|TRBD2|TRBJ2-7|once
TGTGCCAGCAGCTTAGACCCGGGACTAGCCCACTACGAGCAGTACTTC
CASSLDPGLAHYEQYF
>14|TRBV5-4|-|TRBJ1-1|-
TGTGCCAGCAGCTTGGAGAGGCTGAACACTGAAGCTTTCTTT
CASSLERLNTEAFF
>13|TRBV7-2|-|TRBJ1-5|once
TGTGCCAGCAGCTTACAGGCCCAATCGCCCCAGCATTTT
CASSLQAQSPQHF
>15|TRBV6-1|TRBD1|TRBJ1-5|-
TGTGCCAGCAGTGAAGGACAGGGGGTTTATCAGCCCCAGCATTTT
CASSEGQGVYQPQHF
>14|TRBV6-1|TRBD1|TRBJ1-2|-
TGTGCCAGCAGTCGACAGGGCCAAAACTATGGCTACACCTTC
CASSRQGQNYGYTF
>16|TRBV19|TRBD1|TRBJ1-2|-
TGTGCCAGTAGTCCAGGAGGACAGGCACCTAACTATGGCTACACCTTC
CASSPGGQAPNYGYTF
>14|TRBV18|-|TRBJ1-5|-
TGTGCCAGCTCACCACCCACACGAAATCAGCCCCAGCATTTT
CASSPPTRNQPQHF
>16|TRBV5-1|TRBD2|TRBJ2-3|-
TGCGCCAGCAGCCGGGGACTATCGGGAGGGACAGATACGCAGTATTTT
CASSRGLSGGTDTQYF
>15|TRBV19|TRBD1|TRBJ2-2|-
TGTGCCAGTAACCCCGGGACAGGGATCACCGGGGAGCTGTTTTTT
CASNPGTGITGELFF
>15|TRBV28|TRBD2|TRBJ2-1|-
TGTGCCAGCAGTTTACTAGGGACTAGCGGGACCAAGCAGTTCTTC
CASSLLGTSGTKQFF
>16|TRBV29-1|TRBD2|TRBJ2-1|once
TGCAGCGTTGACTCGCGGGAGGGTTCGGGGTACAATGAGCAGTTCTTC
CSVDSREGSGYNEQFF
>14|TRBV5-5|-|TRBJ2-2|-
TGTGCCAGCAGCTTGGGTAGGGGCCCCGGAGAGCTGTTTTTT
CASSLGRGPGELFF
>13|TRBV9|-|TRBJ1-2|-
TGTGCCAGCAGTCTAAATGGTAACTATGGCTACACCTTC
CASSLNGNYGYTF
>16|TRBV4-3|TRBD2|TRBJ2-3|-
TGCGCCAGCAGCCAAGAGGCAGCGGGAAACACAGATACGCAGTATTTT
CASSQEAAGNTDTQYF
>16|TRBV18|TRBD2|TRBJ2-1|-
TGTGCCAGCTCACCAGGGACGGGGACTAGCGGGAATGAGCAGTTCTTC
CASSPGTGTSGNEQFF
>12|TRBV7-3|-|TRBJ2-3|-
TGTGCCAGCAGTCCTCAGGGGGATACGCAGTATTTT
CASSPQGDTQYF
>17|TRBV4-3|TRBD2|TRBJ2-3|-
TGCGCCAGCAGCCAAGGCGGGAGGGAGGACAGTGGAGATACGCAGTATTTT
CASSQGGREDSGDTQYF
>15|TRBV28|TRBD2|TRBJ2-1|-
TGTGCCAGCAGAGCCCGTGGGCTAGCGGGACACGTAGGGTTCTTC
CASRARGLAGHVGFF
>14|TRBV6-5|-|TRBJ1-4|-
TGTGCCAGCAGTCCACAGGGCAATAATGAAAAACTGTTTTTT
CASSPQGNNEKLFF
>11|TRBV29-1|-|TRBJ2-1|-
TGCAGCGTTGGGAGCGATTGGGAGCAGTTCTTC
CSVGSDWEQFF
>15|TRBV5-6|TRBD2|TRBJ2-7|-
TGTGCCAGCAGCGCCGCTAGCGGGAGGCTCCACGAGCAGTACTTC
CASSAASGRLHEQYF
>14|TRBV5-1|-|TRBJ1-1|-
TGCGCCAGCAGCCACGGGACACTTGGGACTGAAGCTTTCTTT
CASSHGTLGTEAFF
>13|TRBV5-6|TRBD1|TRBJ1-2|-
TGTGCCAGCAGCCCCGGACAGGGTTATGGCTACACCTTC
CASSPGQGYGYTF
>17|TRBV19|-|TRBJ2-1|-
TGTGCCAGTACCATATGGGGGGGCCGAGGATCCTACAATGAGCAGTTCTTC
CASTIWGGRGSYNEQFF
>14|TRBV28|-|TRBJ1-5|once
TGTGCCAGCAGCCCCGAGGGGGGGTGGCAGCCCCAGCATTTT
CASSPEGGWQPQHF
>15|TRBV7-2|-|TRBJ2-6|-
TGTGCCAGCAGCCGCGAAAACTCTGGGGCCAACGTCCTGACTTTC
CASSRENSGANVLTF
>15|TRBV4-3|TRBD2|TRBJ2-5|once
TGCGCCAGCGCGCAATCGGCGGGGGGCCACGAGACCCAGTACTTC
CASAQSAGGHETQYF
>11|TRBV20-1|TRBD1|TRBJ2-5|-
TGCAGTGGAGGACAGGGCAAGACCCAGTACTTC
CSGGQGKTQYF
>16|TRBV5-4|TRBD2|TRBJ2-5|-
TGTGCCAGCAGCTTTTCCCTAGCGGGAGGTGCAGAGACCCAGTACTTC
CASSFSLAGGAETQYF
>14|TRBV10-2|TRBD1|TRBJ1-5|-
TGCGCCAGCAGAGGACAGGGTAGCAATCAGCCCCAGCATTTT
CASRGQGSNQPQHF
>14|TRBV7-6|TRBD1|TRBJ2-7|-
TGTGCCAGCAGCATTGCGACAGGGGTGTTCGAGCAGTACTTC
CASSIATGVFEQYF
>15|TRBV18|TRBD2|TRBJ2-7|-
TGTGCCAGCTCACCACGGACTAGCGGGAGTTCCGAGCAGTACTTC
CASSPRTSGSSEQYF
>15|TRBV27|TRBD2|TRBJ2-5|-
TGTGCCACCTGGGGGACTAGCGGGAGTCGAGAGACCCAGTACTTC
CATWGTSGSRETQYF
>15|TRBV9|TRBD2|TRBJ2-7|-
TGTGCCAGCAGCGGGGGACTAGCGGGACTTGACGAGCAGTACTTC
CASSGGLAGLDEQYF
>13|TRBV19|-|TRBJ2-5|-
TGTGCCAGTAGTATGTTGCGGCAGGAGACCCAGTACTTC
CASSMLRQETQYF
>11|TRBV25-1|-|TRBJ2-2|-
TGTGCCAGCAGTCTCACCGGGGAGCTGTTTTTT
CASSLTGELFF
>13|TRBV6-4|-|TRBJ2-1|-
TGTGCCAGCAGTGATACAGGGTACAATGAGCAGTTCTTC
CASSDTGYNEQFF
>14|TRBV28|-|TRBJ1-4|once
TGTGCCAGCGCCTACAGGCTGGCTAATGAAAAACTGTTTTTT
CASAYRLANEKLFF
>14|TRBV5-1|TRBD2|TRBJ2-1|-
TGCGCCAGCAGCTTGGCTAGCGGGAGCGGTGAGCAGTTCTTC
CASSLASGSGEQFF
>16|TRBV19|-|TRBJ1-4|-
TGTGCCAGTAGAGATGCCGGGGTCGGGCCTAATGAAAAACTGTTTTTT
CASRDAGVGPNEKLFF
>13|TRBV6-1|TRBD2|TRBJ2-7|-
TGTGCCAGCGGTTTTCGGGAGGGCTACGAGCAGTACTTC
CASGFREGYEQYF
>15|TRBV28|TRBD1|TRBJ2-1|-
TGTGCCAGCAGCCCAGGGGGCGAAGTCATCAATGAGCAGTTCTTC
CASSPGGEVINEQFF
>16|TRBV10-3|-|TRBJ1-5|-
TGTGCCATCAGGGATTCGGCAGGGAACAGCAATCAGCCCCAGCATTTT
CAIRDSAGNSNQPQHF
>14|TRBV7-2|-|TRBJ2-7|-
TGTGCCAGCAGCTTAAATGCGGGACCCTACGAGCAGTACTTC
CASSLNAGPYEQYF
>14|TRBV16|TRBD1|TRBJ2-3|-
TGTGCCAGCAGCCAAACAGGGGACACAGATACGCAGTATTTT
CASSQTGDTDTQYF
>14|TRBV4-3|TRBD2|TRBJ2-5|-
TGCGCCAGCAGCCAGAGGACTAGCTGGGAGACCCAGTACTTC
CASSQRTSWETQYF
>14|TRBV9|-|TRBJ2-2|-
TGTGCCAGCACCAAAGGACAGACTACCGGGGAGCTGTTTTTT
CASTKGQTTGELFF
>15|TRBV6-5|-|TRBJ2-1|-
TGTGCCAGCAGCCAGGCCGGGGATTTTTACAATGAGCAGTTCTTC
CASSQAGDFYNEQFF
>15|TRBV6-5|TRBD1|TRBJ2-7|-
TGTGCCAGCAGTGGGGGGACAGGGGGCTCCTACGAGCAGTACTTC
CASSGGTGGSYEQYF
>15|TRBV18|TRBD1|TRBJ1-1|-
TGTGCCAGCTCACCAAGGGACAGGGAGGACACTGAAGCTTTCTTT
CASSPRDREDTEAFF